Listed below are T cell receptor beta chains from one sample, sequenced in a study of cytomegalovirus exposure and HLA in healthy donors. TCRdb keeps only in-frame clones here, not all; method: immunoSEQ multiplex PCR. The table records roughly 180,000 clones, about 82% of them present only once. The sample taken for sequencing was PBMCs. Every receptor here comes from a female donor in good health and CMV-seronegative. Both conserved end residues are part of each CDR3. Fields, in order: D gene, J gene, V gene, clone size, CDR3 protein, CDR3 DNA. D genes are given only for firm matches. Only part of the rows carry a size: once, few, many, or a class if the clone is expanded.

TRBD1 TRBJ2-7 TRBV5-1 - CASSPRDRERDEQYF TGCGCCAGCAGCCCACGGGACAGGGAAAGGGACGAGCAGTACTTC
- TRBJ2-4 TRBV7-8 - CASSSTPASNRDIQYF TGTGCCAGCAGCTCGACCCCGGCGAGCAACAGAGACATTCAGTACTTC
- TRBJ2-7 TRBV6-5 - CASSYSQDSFYEQYF TGTGCCAGCAGTTACTCCCAGGACAGCTTCTACGAGCAGTACTTC
- TRBJ2-5 TRBV7-9 - CASSLGLAGETQYF TGTGCCAGCAGCCTAGGATTGGCGGGGGAGACCCAGTACTTC
TRBD2 TRBJ2-2 TRBV11-2 - CASSRTSGRAGELFF TGTGCCAGCAGCCGAACTAGCGGGAGGGCCGGGGAGCTGTTTTTT
- TRBJ1-3 TRBV7-2 - CASSLGGGLGNTIYF TGTGCCAGCAGCTTAGGAGGCGGGTTAGGAAACACCATATATTTT
TRBD1 TRBJ1-1 TRBV7-2 - CASSLFVTGERSEAFF TGTGCCAGCAGCTTATTTGTGACAGGGGAGCGTTCTGAAGCTTTCTTT
TRBD1 TRBJ1-6 TRBV5-1 - CASSERQGYNSPLHF TGCGCCAGCAGCGAGCGACAGGGATATAATTCACCCCTCCACTTT
- TRBJ2-3 TRBV5-1 - CASSLSGGTSTDTQYF TGCGCCAGCAGCTTGTCGGGCGGCACTAGCACGGATACGCAGTATTTT
- TRBJ2-7 TRBV19 - CATSGGGSSYEQYF TGTGCCACCTCTGGGGGCGGAAGCTCCTACGAGCAGTACTTC
TRBD1 TRBJ2-3 TRBV29-1 - CSASTGRKIADTQYF TGCAGCGCCTCGACAGGGAGAAAAATCGCAGATACGCAGTATTTT
- TRBJ1-2 TRBV5-4 - CASSSTGLNYGYTF TGTGCCAGCAGCTCTACAGGTCTGAACTATGGCTACACCTTC
- TRBJ2-3 TRBV14 - CASSPLGEGAQYF TGTGCCAGCAGCCCGCTGGGGGAGGGGGCGCAGTATTTT
TRBD2 TRBJ2-7 TRBV7-2 - CASSLAGDIHEQYF TGTGCCAGCAGCTTGGCGGGAGACATCCACGAGCAGTACTTC
- TRBJ2-5 TRBV7-2 - CASSARTVQETQYF TGTGCCAGCAGCGCCCGGACTGTTCAAGAGACCCAGTACTTC
TRBD1 TRBJ2-3 TRBV4-3 - CASSQDLDRATQYF TGCGCCAGCAGCCAAGATCTGGACAGGGCAACGCAGTATTTT
- TRBJ2-3 TRBV7-9 - CASSLGPGVAEDTQYF TGTGCCAGCAGCTTAGGACCAGGGGTCGCAGAAGATACGCAGTATTTT
- TRBJ1-2 TRBV27 - CASSRGVGYTF TGTGCCAGCAGCCGGGGGGTCGGCTACACCTTC
- TRBJ1-1 TRBV20-1 - CSGGDTEAFF TGCAGTGGAGGAGACACTGAAGCTTTCTTT
TRBD1 TRBJ2-7 TRBV16 - CASSPTEAGGEQYF TGTGCCAGCAGCCCTACAGAGGCAGGGGGCGAGCAGTACTTC
TRBD1 TRBJ2-7 TRBV27 - CASSRGQGRSYEQYF TGTGCCAGCAGCCGCGGACAGGGTCGTTCCTACGAGCAGTACTTC
- TRBJ1-5 TRBV27 - CASSFLNQPQHF TGTGCCAGCAGTTTCCTCAATCAGCCCCAGCATTTT
TRBD1 TRBJ2-2 TRBV27 - CASYTRDRGLTGELFF TGTGCCAGCTATACACGGGACAGGGGGCTCACCGGGGAGCTGTTTTTT
- TRBJ1-2 TRBV19 - CASSIGGKYGYTF TGTGCCAGTAGTATTGGGGGCAAATATGGCTACACCTTC
- TRBJ2-4 TRBV15 - CATSATTGSRSRTIKNSQYF TGTGCCACCAGCGCGACAACAGGATCCCGATCAAGAACCATCAAAAACAGTCAGTACTTC
TRBD1 TRBJ1-3 TRBV19 - CATEGAPFSGNTIYF TGTGCCACCGAGGGGGCCCCGTTCTCTGGAAACACCATATATTTT
TRBD2 TRBJ2-7 TRBV11-2 few CASSIRTSGTWPPYEQYF TGTGCCAGCAGCATCCGGACTAGCGGGACCTGGCCCCCCTACGAGCAGTACTTC
- TRBJ2-5 TRBV6-1 few CASRGGLGEETQYF TGTGCCAGCAGGGGGGGTCTCGGCGAAGAGACCCAGTACTTC
TRBD2 TRBJ2-3 TRBV12-5 - CASGFSGSNTDTQYF TGTGCTAGTGGCTTCAGCGGGAGCAACACAGATACGCAGTATTTT
TRBD1 TRBJ2-1 TRBV28 - CASRWGTGGNEQFF TGTGCCAGCAGATGGGGGACAGGGGGGAATGAGCAGTTCTTC
- TRBJ2-2 TRBV29-1 - CSVLRNTGELFF TGCAGCGTTCTGAGGAACACCGGGGAGCTGTTTTTT
- TRBJ1-4 TRBV28 - CASSLGQGRGKLFF TGTGCCAGCAGTTTAGGGCAGGGGAGGGGAAAACTGTTTTTT
TRBD1 TRBJ2-3 TRBV5-1 - CASNTQGATDTQYF TGCGCCAGCAACACACAGGGGGCGACGGATACGCAGTATTTT
- TRBJ1-1 TRBV19 once CASSYGRGGRNTEAFF TGTGCCAGTAGTTACGGGAGGGGCGGTAGGAACACTGAAGCTTTCTTT
- TRBJ2-1 TRBV5-1 - CASSFVSPNNEQFF TGCGCCAGCAGCTTTGTGAGTCCCAACAATGAGCAGTTCTTC
- TRBJ1-1 TRBV30 - CAWSGAVNTEAFF TGTGCCTGGAGTGGAGCGGTGAACACTGAAGCTTTCTTT
- TRBJ2-5 TRBV7-2 - CASTGGIQETQYF TGTGCCAGCACTGGCGGCATCCAAGAGACCCAGTACTTC
TRBD1 TRBJ2-7 TRBV5-1 - CASSWTGGYEQYF TGCGCCAGCAGCTGGACAGGGGGCTACGAGCAGTACTTC
- TRBJ1-5 TRBV6-1 - CASSEAGWGGGLPQHF TGTGCCAGCAGTGAAGCTGGATGGGGGGGCGGGCTGCCCCAGCATTTT
- TRBJ2-7 TRBV21-1 - CASSNGLAGSTYEQYF TGTGCCAGCAGCAACGGACTAGCGGGTTCAACCTACGAGCAGTACTTC
- TRBJ1-1 TRBV30 - CAWRKGGGPDTEAFF TGTGCCTGGAGAAAGGGGGGGGGCCCGGACACTGAAGCTTTCTTT
- TRBJ1-5 TRBV30 - CAWRDPGTWGGPQHF TGTGCCTGGAGAGACCCAGGGACTTGGGGGGGGCCCCAGCATTTT
- TRBJ2-2 TRBV23-1 - CASSRWLPSNTGELFF TGCGCCAGCAGTCGGTGGCTTCCCTCCAACACCGGGGAGCTGTTTTTT
- TRBJ2-5 TRBV14 few CASSQFLQPAPQYF TGTGCCAGCAGCCAGTTTCTACAGCCCGCCCCCCAGTACTTC
- TRBJ2-2 TRBV23-1 few CASTPDGRITGELFF TGCGCCAGCACTCCGGACGGGAGAATCACCGGGGAGCTGTTTTTT
- TRBJ2-3 TRBV11-2 few CASDRRSSTDTQYF TGTGCCAGCGACAGGAGGTCCAGCACAGATACGCAGTATTTT
TRBD1 TRBJ1-2 TRBV18 - CASSPSDRSVNYGYTF TGTGCCAGCTCACCCTCGGACAGGAGCGTTAACTATGGCTACACCTTC
TRBD2 TRBJ2-1 TRBV29-1 - CSAKTSGTYNEQFF TGCAGCGCCAAGACTAGCGGGACCTACAATGAGCAGTTCTTC
- TRBJ1-5 TRBV6-1 few CASRDEGYSNQPQHF TGTGCCAGCAGGGACGAGGGTTATAGCAATCAGCCCCAGCATTTT
- TRBJ2-1 TRBV7-3 - CASSLGGRREQFF TGTGCCAGCAGCTTAGGTGGGAGACGGGAGCAGTTCTTC
TRBD1 TRBJ1-2 TRBV28 - CASRDRVHGGYTF TGTGCCAGCAGGGACAGGGTTCATGGAGGCTACACCTTC
- TRBJ2-3 TRBV6-5 - CASSENPYTDTQYF TGTGCCAGCAGTGAAAATCCCTACACAGATACGCAGTATTTT
TRBD1 TRBJ1-4 TRBV27 - CASSSNRGWNEKLFF TGTGCCAGCAGTTCCAACAGGGGCTGGAATGAAAAACTGTTTTTT
TRBD2 TRBJ2-1 TRBV5-5 - CASSLIAGGPTEQFF TGTGCCAGCAGCTTGATTGCGGGGGGGCCGACTGAGCAGTTCTTC
- TRBJ1-2 TRBV7-9 - CASSLAPPGGGYTF TGTGCCAGCAGCTTAGCCCCTCCGGGAGGAGGCTACACCTTC